Reported below is one TCR beta chain. Its antigen is currently unknown. The data derive from a study of T cells after yellow fever vaccination. General observations from the study: It was a small share of clonotypes that appeared in both CD4 and CD8 compartments. On re-exposure, the response was weaker but peaked faster, at day 5 versus 15.

Germline V lookup: CDR1 SGHVS, CDR2 FNYEAQ. The CDR3 extends over 14 amino acids. Trimming left V 5 bases short and J 4 bases short, with 11 bases between. TCRdb recomputed calls from the 5' RACE reads with MiXCR, one row per CDR3 protein. The sample has some 300,000 distinct CDR3 sequences; around 10% are singletons. The chain recombines TRBV7-6 with TRBJ1-4; D not certain. The clonotype was recovered from a man in his late teens or twenties who received the YFV17D yellow fever vaccine. The source was CD4+ T cells sorted from PBMCs, collected 45 days after the yellow fever booster vaccination. The CDR3 DNA follows: TGTGCCAGCAGCCGCTTATCGAGTAATGAAAAACTGTTTTTT. It translates to CASSRLSSNEKLFF.